This T cell receptor beta chain is from a study of molecular identifiers for immune sequencing clone quantification. J lost 5 bases, V lost 4 bases, and 13 bases had no gene match. CDR3 length equals 16 residues. Germline V gene sequence: CDR1 MGHRA, CDR2 YSYEKL. Libraries of bulk TCR were made by previously described methods (with listed TCR primers). MiXCR, applied by TCRdb to the PCR reads, yields one record per CDR3 protein. The sample lists 250,000 to 400,000 distinct CDR3 sequences; 20% to 25% were seen once. Investigators produced naive CD8 libraries from roughly 20,000 to 1,000,000 sorted cells, drawing on 10%, 30% or 50% RNA. A CD8+CD4-CCR7+CD45RA+ gate was used to sort naive CD8 T cells.

The clonotype was recovered from a human donor in good health. Some libraries in this study had Jurkat cell RNA spiked in. This chain joins TRBV4-1 and TRBJ2-7; TRBD1 matches 8 bases. Sample: naive CD8+ T cells from blood, with Jurkat cell RNA spiked in. Regarding subset: FACS-sorted CD8+CD4-CCR7+CD45RA+ naive T cells. The CDR3 loop is CASSLQPGQGTHEQYF. CDR3 nucleotides: TGCGCCAGCAGCCTACAGCCCGGACAGGGAACCCACGAGCAGTACTTC.